Following are 15 T cell receptor beta chains from one sample sequenced in a study of radiation and T cells in renal cell carcinoma. Produced via immunoSEQ multiplex PCR; TCRdb's table is partial and in-frame only. There are some 150,000 clones in the sample; 87% occur only once, and around 13% lies in the top ten. Time point in this sample: blood 2 weeks post-SBRT. Treatment here: 15 Gy SBRT to primary tumor, nephrectomy 4 weeks later. This sample comprised blood, obtained from a patient whose treatment included radiotherapy and nephrectomy. These receptors were obtained from a woman in her forties or fifties with renal cell carcinoma.

This chain links TRBV5-4 with TRBJ2-1; 10 bases line up with TRBD2. CDR1 is SGHNT and CDR2 is YYREEE in the germline V gene (reference sequence). There are 16 residues in the CDR3. Trimming removed 0 bases from V and 3 bases from J; junction bases left unmatched: 3. As DNA, the CDR3 is TGTGCCAGCAGCTTGGAACTAGCGGGGAGCTACAATGAGCAGTTCTTC. It specifies CASSLELAGSYNEQFF.

This clone was detected once. The rearrangement joins TRBV6-5 to TRBJ1-1; TRBD1 agrees at 8 bases. The CDR3 runs to 12 residues. Germline CDR1 MNHEY, CDR2 SVGAGI. J was trimmed by 13 bases and V by 5 bases; bases with no gene match: 9. The CDR3 DNA reads TGTGCCAGCAGTAGAACGACAGGGGAGGTTTTCTTT. Translation: CASSRTTGEVFF.

V and J are TRBV2 and TRBJ2-5; 7 bases are a match to TRBD1. The CDR3 sequence is 15 residues long. Looked up from germline, CDR1 is SNHLY and CDR2 is FYNNEI. J gave up 0 bases and V 6 bases, and 7 bases lay outside the gene matches. In DNA, the CDR3 is TGTGCCAGCAGGACTGGGACAGTGTACCAAGAGACCCAGTACTTC. This encodes CASRTGTVYQETQYF.

In this sample, this clone turned up once. This chain uses TRBV10-3 with TRBJ2-7; D perhaps matches TRBD1 (5 bases). Germline values: CDR1 ENHRY, CDR2 SYGVKD. CDR3 length: 13 residues. The V end was cut by 1 base, the J end by 4 bases, with 8 bases between. CDR3 amino acids: CAISEFAGYEQYF. The CDR3 nucleotides read TGTGCCATCAGTGAGTTTGCAGGGTACGAGCAGTACTTC.

The J gene is TRBJ2-1, the V gene TRBV15; the match to TRBD1 covers 9 bases. CDR3 length: 16 residues. From germline, CDR1 is LNHNV and CDR2 YYDKDF (reference sequence). V dropped 2 bases and J dropped 2; count of bases not matched to a gene: 4. CDR3 bases: TGTGCCACCAGCAGAAAACAGGGGGCGGCCTACAATGAGCAGTTCTTC. Translated: CATSRKQGAAYNEQFF.

The CDR3 bases are TGTGCCAGCAGGGCCCTGTTCCAAGGCTCCTATAATTCACCCCTCCACTTT. It yields the protein CASRALFQGSYNSPLHF. This chain connects TRBV27 to TRBJ1-6, with D unresolved. Trimming took 6 bases from V and 0 from J, leaving 15 bases between them. This CDR3 has 17 residues. Germline values: CDR1 MNHEY, CDR2 SMNVEV (reference sequence).

This clone appeared once. The J gene is TRBJ1-1, the V gene TRBV19, with a possible D match to TRBD1 (5 bases). The V gene's germline CDR1 is LNHDA and CDR2 SQIVND (reference sequence). V lost 5 bases and J lost 4, with 14 bases in between. CDR3 size: 14 residues. The DNA of the CDR3 is TGTGCCAGTAGTTGGGACTGGGGGGGCACTGAAGCTTTCTTT. Residues: CASSWDWGGTEAFF.

This clone was counted once. The chain uses TRBV11-2 and TRBJ1-2; D is ambiguous. Germline V CDR1 and CDR2: SGHAT, FQNNGV. With 0 bases removed from V and 0 bases from J, the gap between germline ends came to 11 bases. The CDR3 has 16 amino acids. CDR3 nucleotide sequence: TGTGCCAGCAGCTTAGATCGACCGATTGCTAACTATGGCTACACCTTC. Protein: CASSLDRPIANYGYTF.

J is TRBJ1-6 and V is TRBV5-1; TRBD1 aligns across 9 bases. Germline lookup yields CDR1 SGHRS and CDR2 YFSETQ. The CDR3 is made up of 17 amino acids. Trimming at V came to 4 bases and at J to 10 bases, leaving 15 bases not matched to a gene. CDR3 loop: CASSASVPGQGNSPLHF. CDR3 bases: TGCGCCAGCAGCGCCTCGGTCCCCGGACAGGGGAACTCACCCCTCCACTTT.

The V and J genes are TRBV29-1 and TRBJ2-7; tentative D call: TRBD1 (7 bases). The CDR3 sequence is 15 residues long. V was clipped by 5 bases and J by 5 bases, with 22 bases between them. CDR1 SQVTM and CDR2 ANQGSEA come from the germline V gene. CDR3 nucleotide sequence: TGCAGCGTTTTGGCCCCCCGGCAGGGGGGCAACGAGCAGTACTTC. Translation gives CSVLAPRQGGNEQYF.

V is TRBV25-1 and J is TRBJ1-4; 9 bases are a match to TRBD1. The CDR3 extends over 16 amino acids. Per the germline V gene, CDR1 is MGHDK and CDR2 is SYGVNS. Losses at the gene ends were 6 bases for V and 0 bases for J; bases not matched to a gene: 5. CDR3 in amino acids: CASRPDRGATNEKLFF. CDR3 coding DNA: TGTGCCAGCAGACCGGACAGGGGCGCAACTAATGAAAAACTGTTTTTT.

The CDR3 region is CASSQEGMLTMAYNEQFF. The CDR3, as DNA: TGCGCCAGCAGCCAAGAGGGGATGCTTACCATGGCCTACAATGAGCAGTTCTTC. This chain links TRBV4-1 with TRBJ2-1; D gene ambiguous. The CDR3 is made up of 18 amino acids. Germline V gene lookup returns CDR1 MGHRA and CDR2 YSYEKL. Between the trimmed V and J ends, which lost 0 bases and 2 bases, there was a span of 17 bases.

The chain is built from TRBV7-8 and TRBJ1-2; no reliable D call. Germline assignment: CDR1 SGHVS and CDR2 FQNEAQ. V was cut by 2 bases and J by 4 bases, with 11 bases left in between. The CDR3 is 14 amino acids. As DNA, the CDR3 is TGTGCCAGCAGCTTATTGATATTGGGCTATGGCTACACCTTC. Translation gives CASSLLILGYGYTF.

This chain uses TRBV6-1 with TRBJ1-4; D might be TRBD1 (5 bases). Germline CDR1 MNHNS, CDR2 SASEGT. V was clipped by 0 bases and J by 7 bases, with 12 bases between them. This CDR3 spans 15 amino acids. The CDR3: CASSEASGTSEKLFF. The CDR3 coding sequence is TGTGCCAGCAGTGAAGCTTCGGGGACGAGTGAAAAACTGTTTTTT.

The J gene is TRBJ2-1, the V gene TRBV7-9; D unclear. Looked up from germline, CDR1 is SEHNR and CDR2 is FQNEAQ (reference sequence). With 0 bases removed from V and 7 bases from J, the gap between germline ends came to 7 bases. This CDR3 has 13 amino acids. As DNA, the CDR3 is TGTGCCAGCAGCTTAGCGCTTAAGAATGAGCAGTTCTTC. It translates to CASSLALKNEQFF.